This TCR beta chain emerged from a study of control samples from healthy donors and cancer patients. TCRdb's copy holds only in-frame clones and misses some; the assay was immunoSEQ multiplex PCR. The table records tens of thousands of clones, roughly 89% of them present only once. Germline CDR1 SGHTA, CDR2 FQGTGA. Unmatched junction bases numbered 2, after V lost 1 base and J lost 2 bases. This CDR3 is built from 15 residues. V gene TRBV7-3 combines with J gene TRBJ2-7; 10 nucleotides agree with TRBD1. The sequencing input was blood. The sequence was obtained from a woman aged 55-70 years in good health. The CDR3 loop reads CASSLMGTGAYEQYF. In nucleotides, the CDR3 is TGTGCCAGCAGCTTAATGGGGACAGGGGCCTACGAGCAGTACTTC.